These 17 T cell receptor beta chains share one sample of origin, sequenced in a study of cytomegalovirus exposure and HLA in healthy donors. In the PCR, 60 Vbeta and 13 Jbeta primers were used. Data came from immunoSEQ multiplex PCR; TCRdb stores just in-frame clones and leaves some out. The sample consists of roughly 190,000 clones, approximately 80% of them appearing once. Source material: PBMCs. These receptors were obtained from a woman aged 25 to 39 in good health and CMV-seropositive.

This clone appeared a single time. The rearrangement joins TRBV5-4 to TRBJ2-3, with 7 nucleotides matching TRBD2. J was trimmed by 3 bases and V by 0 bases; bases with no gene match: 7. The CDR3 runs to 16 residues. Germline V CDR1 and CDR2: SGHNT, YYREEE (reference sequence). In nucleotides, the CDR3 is TGTGCCAGCAGCTTGGGACTAGCCTCGGGAACAGATACGCAGTATTTT. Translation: CASSLGLASGTDTQYF. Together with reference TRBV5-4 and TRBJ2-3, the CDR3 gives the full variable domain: ETGVTQSPTHLIKTRGQQVTLRCSSQSGHNTVSWYQQALGQGPQFIFQYYREEENGRGNFPPRFSGLQFPNYSSELNVNALELDDSALYLCASSLGLASGTDTQYFGPGTRLTVL.

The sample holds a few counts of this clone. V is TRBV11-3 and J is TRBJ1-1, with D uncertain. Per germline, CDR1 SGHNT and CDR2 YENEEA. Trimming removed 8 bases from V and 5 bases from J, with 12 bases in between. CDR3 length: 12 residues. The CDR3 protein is CASATPGTEAFF. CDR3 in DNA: TGTGCCAGCGCGACTCCGGGAACTGAAGCTTTCTTT.

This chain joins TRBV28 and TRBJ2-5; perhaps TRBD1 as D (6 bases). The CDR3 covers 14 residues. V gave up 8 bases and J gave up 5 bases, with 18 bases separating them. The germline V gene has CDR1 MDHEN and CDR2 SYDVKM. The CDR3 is CASRTTGSIETQYF. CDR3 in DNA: TGTGCCAGCCGAACCACAGGGTCAATCGAGACCCAGTACTTC.

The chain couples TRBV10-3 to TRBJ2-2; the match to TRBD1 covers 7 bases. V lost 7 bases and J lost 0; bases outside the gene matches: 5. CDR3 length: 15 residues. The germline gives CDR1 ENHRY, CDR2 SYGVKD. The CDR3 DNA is TGTGCCATCACCAAGGGGACAGCGAACACCGGGGAGCTGTTTTTT. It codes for CAITKGTANTGELFF.

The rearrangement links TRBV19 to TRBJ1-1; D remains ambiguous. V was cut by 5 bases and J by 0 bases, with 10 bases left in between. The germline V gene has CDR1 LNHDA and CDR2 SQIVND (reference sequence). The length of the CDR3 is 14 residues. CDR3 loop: CASSQTRVNTEAFF. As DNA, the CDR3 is TGTGCCAGTAGTCAGACTCGAGTGAACACTGAAGCTTTCTTT. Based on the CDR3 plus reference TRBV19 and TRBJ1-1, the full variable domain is DGGITQSPKYLFRKEGQNVTLSCEQNLNHDAMYWYRQDPGQGLRLIYYSQIVNDFQKGDIAEGYSVSREKKESFPLTVTSAQKNPTAFYLCASSQTRVNTEAFFGQGTRLTVV.

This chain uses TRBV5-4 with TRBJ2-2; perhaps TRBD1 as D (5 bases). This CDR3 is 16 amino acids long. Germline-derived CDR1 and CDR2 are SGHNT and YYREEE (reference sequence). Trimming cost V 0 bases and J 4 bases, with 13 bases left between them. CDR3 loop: CASSLGQSRATGELFF. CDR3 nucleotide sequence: TGTGCCAGCAGCTTGGGACAGTCCCGGGCCACCGGGGAGCTGTTTTTT.

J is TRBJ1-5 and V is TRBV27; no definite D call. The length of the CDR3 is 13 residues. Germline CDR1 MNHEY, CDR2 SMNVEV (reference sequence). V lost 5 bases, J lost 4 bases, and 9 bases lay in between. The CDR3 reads CASSPGKNQPQHF. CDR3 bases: TGTGCCAGCAGTCCCGGGAAAAATCAGCCCCAGCATTTT.

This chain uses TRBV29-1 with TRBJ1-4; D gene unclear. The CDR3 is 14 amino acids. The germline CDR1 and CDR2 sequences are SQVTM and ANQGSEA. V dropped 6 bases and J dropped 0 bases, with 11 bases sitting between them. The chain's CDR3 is CSVRPHATNEKLFF. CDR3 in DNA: TGCAGCGTCCGCCCACACGCAACTAATGAAAAACTGTTTTTT.

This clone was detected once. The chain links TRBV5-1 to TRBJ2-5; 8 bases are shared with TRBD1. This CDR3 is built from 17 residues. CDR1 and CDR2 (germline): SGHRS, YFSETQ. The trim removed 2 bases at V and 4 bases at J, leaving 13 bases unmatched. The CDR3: CASSLGRQTGVAETQYF. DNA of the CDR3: TGCGCCAGCAGCTTAGGGCGCCAGACAGGGGTAGCAGAGACCCAGTACTTC.

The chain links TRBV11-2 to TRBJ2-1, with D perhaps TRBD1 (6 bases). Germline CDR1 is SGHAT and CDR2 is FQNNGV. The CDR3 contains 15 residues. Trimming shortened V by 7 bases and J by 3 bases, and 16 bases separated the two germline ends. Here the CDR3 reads CASNEGGYLYNEQFF. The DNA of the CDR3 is TGTGCCAGCAACGAAGGGGGTTACCTCTACAATGAGCAGTTCTTC.

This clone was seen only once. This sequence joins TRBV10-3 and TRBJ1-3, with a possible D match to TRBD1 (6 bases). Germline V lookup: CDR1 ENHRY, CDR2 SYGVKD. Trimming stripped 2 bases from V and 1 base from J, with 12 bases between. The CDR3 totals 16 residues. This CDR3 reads CAISEPGGPSGNTIYF. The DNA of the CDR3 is TGTGCCATCAGTGAGCCCGGGGGGCCGTCTGGAAACACCATATATTTT.

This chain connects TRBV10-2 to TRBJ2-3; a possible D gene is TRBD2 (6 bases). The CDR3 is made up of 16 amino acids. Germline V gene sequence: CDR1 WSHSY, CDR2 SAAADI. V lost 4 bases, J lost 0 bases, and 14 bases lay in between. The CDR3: CASSARSGDSTDTQYF. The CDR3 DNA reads TGCGCCAGCAGTGCCCGTAGCGGAGACAGCACAGATACGCAGTATTTT.

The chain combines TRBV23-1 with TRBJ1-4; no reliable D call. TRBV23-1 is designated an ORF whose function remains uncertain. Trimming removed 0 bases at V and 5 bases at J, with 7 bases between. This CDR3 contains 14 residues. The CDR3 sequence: CASSQSRENEKLFF. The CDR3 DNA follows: TGCGCCAGCAGTCAATCACGGGAGAATGAAAAACTGTTTTTT.

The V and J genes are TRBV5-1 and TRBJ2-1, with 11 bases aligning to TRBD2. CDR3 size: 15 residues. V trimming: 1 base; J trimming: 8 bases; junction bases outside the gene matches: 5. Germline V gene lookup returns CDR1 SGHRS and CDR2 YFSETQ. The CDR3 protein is CASSLISGRADEQFF. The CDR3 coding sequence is TGCGCCAGCAGCTTGATTAGCGGGAGGGCCGATGAGCAGTTCTTC.

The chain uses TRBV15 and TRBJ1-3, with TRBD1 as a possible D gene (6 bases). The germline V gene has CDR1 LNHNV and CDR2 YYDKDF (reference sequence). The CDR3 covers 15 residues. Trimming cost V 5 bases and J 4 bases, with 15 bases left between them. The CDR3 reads CATSDLSGVGNTIYF. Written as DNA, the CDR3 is TGTGCCACCAGCGACCTTTCAGGGGTAGGAAACACCATATATTTT. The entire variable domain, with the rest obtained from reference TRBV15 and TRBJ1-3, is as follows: DAMVIQNPRYQVTQFGKPVTLSCSQTLNHNVMYWYQQKSSQAPKLLFHYYDKDFNNEADTPDNFQSRRPNTSFCFLDIRSPGLGDTAMYLCATSDLSGVGNTIYFGEGSWLTVV.

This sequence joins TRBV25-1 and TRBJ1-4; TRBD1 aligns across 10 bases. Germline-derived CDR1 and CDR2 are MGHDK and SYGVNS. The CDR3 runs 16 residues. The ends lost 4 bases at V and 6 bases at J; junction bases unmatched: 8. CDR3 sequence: CASSGGWTGGDEKLFF. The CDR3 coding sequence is TGTGCCAGCAGTGGGGGATGGACAGGGGGTGATGAAAAACTGTTTTTT.

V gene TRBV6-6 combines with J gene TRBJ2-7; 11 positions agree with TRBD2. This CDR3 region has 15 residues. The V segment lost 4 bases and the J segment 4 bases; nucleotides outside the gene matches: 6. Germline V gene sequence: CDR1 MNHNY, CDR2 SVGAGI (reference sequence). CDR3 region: CASSSTSGSFYEQYF. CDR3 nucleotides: TGTGCCAGCAGTTCCACTAGCGGGAGTTTTTACGAGCAGTACTTC.